The rows below give T cell receptor beta chains drawn from one sample of a study of blood T cell repertoires in COVID-19. The protocol was immunoSEQ multiplex PCR, while the TCRdb copy is restricted to in-frame clones and leaves out a portion. Seen here are around 370,000 clones, around 87% observed once, and the top ten hold around 6%. Sequencing input: peripheral blood. These receptors were collected from a woman in her forties or fifties with COVID-19, enrolled during active disease. Both conserved end residues are part of each CDR3. A D gene is named only where the DNA matches it firmly. Clone size is stated in some rows and not others, as once, few, many or a class when expanded.

CDR3 | DNA | V | D | size | J
CASSQGEGLCGNTIYF | TGCGCCAGCAGTCAGGGGGAGGGGCTTTGTGGAAACACCATATATTTT | TRBV23-1 | NA | NA | TRBJ1-3
CASSPVLAGEMEETQYF | TGTGCCAGCAGCCCAGTACTAGCGGGAGAGATGGAAGAGACCCAGTACTTC | TRBV7-6 | TRBD2 | NA | TRBJ2-5
CAIKGQDVINYGYTF | TGTGCCATCAAAGGACAGGACGTTATTAACTATGGCTACACCTTC | TRBV10-3 | TRBD1 | NA | TRBJ1-2
CASSLISGGETQYF | TGTGCCAGCAGCTTAATTTCCGGGGGAGAGACCCAGTACTTC | TRBV11-3 | NA | NA | TRBJ2-5
CSVVRGAGGETQYF | TGCAGCGTTGTTAGAGGGGCGGGGGGAGAGACCCAGTACTTC | TRBV29-1 | TRBD2 | once | TRBJ2-5
CASSKLGANYGYTF | TGTGCCAGCAGCAAACTAGGAGCTAACTATGGCTACACCTTC | TRBV21-1 | NA | NA | TRBJ1-2
CASSRDRGYEQYF | TGTGCCAGCAGTAGGGACAGAGGCTACGAGCAGTACTTC | TRBV12-3/TRBV12-4 | TRBD1 | NA | TRBJ2-7
CASRGLAGYTF | TGTGCCAGCAGAGGCTTAGCGGGCTACACCTTC | TRBV2 | NA | NA | TRBJ1-2
CAWSTGQVRNQPQHF | TGTGCCTGGAGTACGGGACAGGTCCGCAATCAGCCCCAGCATTTT | TRBV30 | TRBD1 | NA | TRBJ1-5
CAWGQGDYGYTF | TGTGCCTGGGGACAGGGGGACTATGGCTACACCTTC | TRBV30 | TRBD1 | NA | TRBJ1-2
CASSLEGRGGYTF | TGTGCCAGCAGTTTAGAAGGGAGAGGTGGCTACACCTTC | TRBV12-3/TRBV12-4 | NA | once | TRBJ1-2
CSVGQKYNEQFF | TGCAGCGTGGGACAGAAGTACAATGAGCAGTTCTTC | TRBV29-1 | TRBD1 | once | TRBJ2-1
CASSPGAGGPQETQYF | TGTGCCAGCAGCCCCGGAGCGGGAGGGCCTCAAGAGACCCAGTACTTC | TRBV11-2 | TRBD2 | NA | TRBJ2-5
CATRGQGAGNTIYF | TGTGCCACCAGGGGACAGGGTGCAGGAAACACCATATATTTT | TRBV24-1 | TRBD1 | NA | TRBJ1-3
CASSFTSGSSETQYF | TGTGCCAGCAGCTTCACTAGCGGGAGCTCGGAGACCCAGTACTTC | TRBV7-2 | TRBD2 | NA | TRBJ2-5
CASSMGLAGSFSGELFF | TGTGCCAGTAGTATGGGACTAGCGGGATCTTTTTCCGGGGAGCTGTTTTTT | TRBV19 | TRBD2 | NA | TRBJ2-2
CSASWLADRKDTQYF | TGCAGTGCTAGTTGGCTAGCGGACCGTAAAGATACGCAGTATTTT | TRBV20-1 | TRBD2 | NA | TRBJ2-3
CAWTLGGSSYNEQFF | TGTGCCTGGACCTTGGGAGGGAGCTCCTACAATGAGCAGTTCTTC | TRBV30 | TRBD2 | NA | TRBJ2-1
CASSIQQEQPQHF | TGTGCCAGTAGTATCCAACAGGAACAGCCCCAGCATTTT | TRBV19 | NA | few | TRBJ1-5
CASSFDSPNSPLHF | TGTGCCAGCAGCTTCGACAGCCCCAATTCACCCCTCCACTTT | TRBV11-1 | NA | NA | TRBJ1-6
CASSNRGRSYNEQFF | TGTGCCAGCTCGAATCGAGGGAGATCCTACAATGAGCAGTTCTTC | TRBV7-2 | NA | once | TRBJ2-1
CASSRDTKNIQYF | TGTGCCAGCAGTCGAGATACCAAAAACATTCAGTACTTC | TRBV6-5 | NA | NA | TRBJ2-4
CASSLQAGEGETQYF | TGTGCCAGCAGCCTTCAAGCGGGAGAGGGGGAGACCCAGTACTTC | TRBV7-2 | TRBD2 | few | TRBJ2-5
CASSETGAGDGYTF | TGTGCCAGCAGTGAAACAGGGGCCGGTGATGGCTACACCTTC | TRBV6-1 | TRBD1 | NA | TRBJ1-2
CALAGTETYAYF | TGTGCCCTAGCAGGGACAGAAACCTACGCGTATTTT | TRBV2 | TRBD1 | NA | TRBJ2-3
CASSVQSNYGYTF | TGTGCCAGCAGCGTCCAGTCTAACTATGGCTACACCTTC | TRBV6-5 | NA | NA | TRBJ1-2
CASSQDSGLAGGSYGNEQFF | TGTGCCAGCAGCCAAGATTCAGGACTAGCGGGAGGCTCCTACGGGAATGAGCAGTTCTTC | TRBV4-2 | TRBD2 | NA | TRBJ2-1
CASSYRRGAGNTIYF | TGTGCCAGCAGCTACCGCAGGGGGGCTGGAAACACCATATATTTT | TRBV14 | TRBD1 | NA | TRBJ1-3
CASSYVGGGTYEQYF | TGTGCCAGCAGTTACGTGGGAGGAGGCACCTACGAGCAGTACTTC | TRBV6-5 | NA | NA | TRBJ2-7
CASSDPGGRYEQYF | TGTGCCAGCAGCGATCCGGGGGGTCGGTACGAGCAGTACTTC | TRBV5-8 | TRBD2 | few | TRBJ2-7
CASSLLDRASYNEQFF | TGCGCCAGCAGCCTGTTGGACAGGGCATCCTACAATGAGCAGTTCTTC | TRBV5-1 | TRBD1 | NA | TRBJ2-1
CANSISSYNEQFF | TGTGCCAACTCAATTAGCTCCTACAATGAGCAGTTCTTC | TRBV10-3 | NA | NA | TRBJ2-1
CASSLALRSHSNEQFF | TGTGCCAGCAGTTTGGCCCTCAGATCTCATTCCAATGAGCAGTTCTTC | TRBV27 | NA | NA | TRBJ2-1
CAYRRSGSVDEQFF | TGTGCCTACAGACGTAGCGGGAGTGTCGATGAGCAGTTCTTC | TRBV30 | TRBD2 | NA | TRBJ2-1
CSVSGTGGAGGYTF | TGCAGCGTCTCCGGGACAGGGGGCGCGGGGGGCTACACCTTC | TRBV29-1 | TRBD1 | NA | TRBJ1-2
CASSLEAGSNYGYTF | TGTGCCAGCAGCTTAGAGGCAGGGTCGAACTATGGCTACACCTTC | TRBV7-9 | NA | NA | TRBJ1-2
CASTTDRGRGETQYF | TGTGCCAGTACTACCGACAGGGGGCGAGGAGAGACCCAGTACTTC | TRBV19 | TRBD1 | NA | TRBJ2-5
CASSIRNRAFAEAFF | TGTGCCAGTAGTATTAGGAACAGGGCATTCGCTGAAGCTTTCTTT | TRBV19 | NA | NA | TRBJ1-1
CASSPGPPYNEQFF | TGTGCCAGCAGCCCAGGGCCTCCCTACAATGAGCAGTTCTTC | TRBV14 | NA | NA | TRBJ2-1
CASSLTGDLYGYTF | TGTGCCAGCAGCTTGACAGGGGACCTCTATGGCTACACCTTC | TRBV11-3 | TRBD1 | NA | TRBJ1-2
CASSPPPIRGGYGYTF | TGTGCCAGCTCACCACCCCCTATCAGGGGCGGCTATGGCTACACCTTC | TRBV18 | NA | NA | TRBJ1-2